One and the same sample provided the 26 T cell receptor beta chains below, sequenced in a study of a mutant IDH1 vaccine in newly diagnosed glioma. Indicated time point: baseline, week 1 (first vaccination visit). As for treatment: pre-vaccination baseline after standard-of-care therapy. Measured with immunoSEQ multiplex PCR; TCRdb has only the in-frame clones, and not every one. This sample has 90,000 to 100,000 clones, with about 90% found just once. The sequencing used PBMCs, collected from a glioma patient treated with radiotherapy, temozolomide or both. Source of these receptors: a woman aged 50 to 60 with glioma.

J is TRBJ2-1 and V is TRBV11-2, with D possibly matching TRBD2 (6 bases). Looked up from germline, CDR1 is SGHAT and CDR2 is FQNNGV. Trimming removed 5 bases from V and 4 bases from J, with 12 bases in between. The CDR3 extends over 14 amino acids. The CDR3 nucleotides are TGTGCCAGCAGCCAGAGAGGGACTTACAATGAGCAGTTCTTC. Its translation is CASSQRGTYNEQFF.

The chain carries TRBV29-1 and TRBJ2-2; TRBD1 matches at 7 bases. This CDR3 is 15 amino acids long. Germline V gene lookup returns CDR1 SQVTM and CDR2 ANQGSEA. The J segment lost 0 bases and the V segment lost 6 bases, leaving 7 bases of the junction unmatched. This chain's CDR3 is CSVRTGTANTGELFF. CDR3 nucleotide sequence: TGCAGCGTCAGAACCGGGACAGCGAACACCGGGGAGCTGTTTTTT.

This chain connects TRBV6-5 to TRBJ1-2; 7 bases match TRBD1. The V segment lost 6 bases and the J segment 8 bases; nucleotides outside the gene matches: 9. CDR3 length equals 13 residues. CDR1 and CDR2 from the germline V gene are MNHEY and SVGAGI. Here the CDR3 DNA reads TGTGCCAGCAGAGGTGACAGGGAGCAGGGCTACACCTTC. It yields the protein CASRGDREQGYTF.

The chain couples TRBV29-1 to TRBJ2-7; D is tentatively TRBD1 or TRBD2 (5 bases each). The CDR3 runs 14 residues. Germline loops: CDR1 SQVTM, CDR2 ANQGSEA. With 6 bases removed from V and 0 bases from J, the gap between germline ends came to 15 bases. The CDR3 DNA reads TGCAGCGTCTTCCCCGGGACGGCCTCCTACGAGCAGTACTTC. This gives the protein CSVFPGTASYEQYF.

The chain employs TRBV7-9 and TRBJ2-1, with 8 bases that match TRBD2. Germline V gene data show CDR1 as SEHNR and CDR2 as FQNEAQ (reference sequence). V shed 5 bases, J shed 3 bases, and the junction held 9 bases outside the gene matches. The CDR3 extends over 16 amino acids. CDR3 protein: CASSVGSAGGYNEQFF. The CDR3 DNA reads as TGTGCCAGCAGCGTCGGGTCGGCGGGAGGCTACAATGAGCAGTTCTTC.

The rearrangement uses TRBV10-3 and TRBJ1-5; TRBD1 aligns across 7 bases. CDR1 and CDR2 (germline): ENHRY, SYGVKD. The CDR3 covers 17 residues. Losses at the gene ends were 2 bases for V and 3 bases for J; bases not matched to a gene: 10. Written as DNA, the CDR3 is TGTGCCATCAGTGAGGTTCGTCAGGGGGTAGACAATCAGCCCCAGCATTTT. Translating it yields CAISEVRQGVDNQPQHF.

V usage is TRBV4-1 and J usage is TRBJ2-7; TRBD2 matches 9 bases. The CDR3 consists of 14 residues. J lost 6 bases, V lost 4 bases, and 7 bases had no gene match. CDR1 MGHRA and CDR2 YSYEKL come from the germline V gene. The CDR3, as DNA: TGCGCCAGCAGCCCTATAGCGGGAGCAGGCGAGCAGTACTTC. Translating gives CASSPIAGAGEQYF.

The gene calls are TRBV6-6 and TRBJ1-6; D gene ambiguous. Germline V gene lookup returns CDR1 MNHNY and CDR2 SVGAGI (reference sequence). The CDR3 is made up of 13 amino acids. V lost 0 bases and J 7 bases, leaving 4 bases between the germline ends. In nucleotides, the CDR3 is TGTGCCAGCAGTTACTCGGGAAATTCACCCCTCCACTTT. It encodes CASSYSGNSPLHF.

The chain recombines TRBV13 with TRBJ1-2; a possible D gene is TRBD1 (5 bases). The CDR3 totals 14 residues. Germline CDR1 PRHDT, CDR2 FYEKMQ (reference sequence). Trimming shortened V by 0 bases and J by 4 bases, and 9 bases separated the two germline ends. The CDR3 spells CASSLGPGPYGYTF. The CDR3 coding sequence is TGTGCCAGCAGCTTAGGTCCGGGGCCCTATGGCTACACCTTC. Supplemented by reference TRBV13 and TRBJ1-2, the full variable domain reads AAGVIQSPRHLIKEKRETATLKCYPIPRHDTVYWYQQGPGQDPQFLISFYEKMQSDKGSIPDRFSAQQFSDYHSELNMSSLELGDSALYFCASSLGPGPYGYTFGSGTRLTVV.

This chain connects TRBV4-2 to TRBJ2-7; 7 nucleotides agree with TRBD1. Germline V gene data show CDR1 as LGHNA and CDR2 as YNFKEQ. This CDR3 contains 16 residues. The J segment lost 6 bases and the V segment lost 3 bases, leaving 14 bases of the junction unmatched. The CDR3 sequence is CASSQGQLRKRREQYF. CDR3 bases: TGTGCCAGCAGCCAGGGACAGCTTAGAAAGCGGCGCGAGCAGTACTTC.

The rearrangement uses TRBV19 and TRBJ2-1; perhaps TRBD1 as D (6 bases). The V gene's germline CDR1 is LNHDA and CDR2 SQIVND (reference sequence). V lost 5 bases to trimming and J lost 5 bases, with 19 bases between them. The length of the CDR3 is 16 residues. The CDR3 region is CASSSLDRRLNNEQFF. CDR3 nucleotides: TGTGCCAGTAGTTCCCTCGACAGGAGATTAAACAATGAGCAGTTCTTC.

This sequence joins TRBV28 and TRBJ2-5; D remains unclear. The CDR3 contains 14 residues. Germline CDR1 and CDR2: MDHEN and SYDVKM. Trimming took 8 bases from V and 0 from J, leaving 13 bases between them. CDR3 nucleotide sequence: TGTGCCAGCCTCCTGACGGCAAACCAAGAGACCCAGTACTTC. Encoded protein: CASLLTANQETQYF.

The genes are TRBV7-6 and TRBJ1-3; D remains ambiguous. This CDR3 has 17 amino acids. Germline CDR1 reads SGHVS; CDR2 reads FNYEAQ. V was trimmed by 1 base and J by 0 bases, leaving 13 bases between them. The CDR3 nucleotides read TGTGCCAGCAGCTTAGAGTCTTGGGGTTACTCTGGAAACACCATATATTTT. This sequence encodes CASSLESWGYSGNTIYF.

The V call is TRBV12-5, the J call TRBJ2-4; 9 bases agree with TRBD1. This CDR3 has 13 residues. The V gene's germline CDR1 is LGHNT and CDR2 FRNRAP. The junction had 3 bases not matched to a gene; V was cut back by 0 bases and J by 12 bases. CDR3 protein: CASGLVGQGRQYF. The CDR3 DNA follows: TGTGCTAGTGGTTTGGTAGGACAGGGGCGTCAGTACTTC.

The chain carries TRBV2 and TRBJ1-4; TRBD1 matches at 7 bases. CDR3 length: 14 amino acids. Germline loops: CDR1 SNHLY, CDR2 FYNNEI. V was pared by 5 bases and J by 3 bases, with 3 bases of the junction left unmatched. CDR3 sequence (DNA): TGTGCCAGCAGTAACAGGGGATCTAATGAAAAACTGTTTTTT. Protein product: CASSNRGSNEKLFF.

V gene TRBV27 combines with J gene TRBJ2-7, with 7 positions matching TRBD1. The germline gives CDR1 MNHEY, CDR2 SMNVEV (reference sequence). Trimming removed 0 bases from V and 1 base from J; junction bases left unmatched: 3. The CDR3 sequence is 15 residues long. The DNA of the CDR3 is TGTGCCAGCAGTTTATCCCGCAGGGGGTCCTACGAGCAGTACTTC. Translated: CASSLSRRGSYEQYF.

The chain uses TRBV9 and TRBJ2-1, with TRBD2 matching over 10 bases. Per germline, CDR1 SGDLS and CDR2 YYNGEE. V shed 6 bases, J shed 0 bases, and the junction held 3 bases outside the gene matches. The CDR3 covers 15 residues. CDR3 protein: CASTPSGSSYNEQFF. CDR3 nucleotide sequence: TGTGCCAGCACACCTAGCGGGAGCTCCTACAATGAGCAGTTCTTC.

As DNA, the CDR3 is TGTGCCAGCAGCCCCGGACAGGTGAACACTGAAGCTTTCTTT. Its protein product is CASSPGQVNTEAFF. The genes are TRBV7-9 and TRBJ1-1; 7 positions match TRBD1. The V segment lost 5 bases and the J segment 0 bases; nucleotides outside the gene matches: 3. The CDR3 is made up of 14 amino acids. Per germline, CDR1 SEHNR and CDR2 FQNEAQ (reference sequence).

The chain is built from TRBV9 and TRBJ2-5; possible D gene TRBD1, 5 bases. The ends were cut back, 2 bases at V and 2 bases at J, with 10 bases in the middle. This CDR3 spans 14 amino acids. CDR1 is SGDLS, CDR2 YYNGEE, per germline. In DNA, the CDR3 is TGTGCCAGCAGCGTTCAGGGTGGTCAAGAGACCCAGTACTTC. Translated: CASSVQGGQETQYF.

The V call is TRBV28, the J call TRBJ1-1, with D possibly being TRBD1 (6 bases). Trimming removed 4 bases at V and 0 bases at J, with 12 bases between. Germline CDR1 reads MDHEN; CDR2 reads SYDVKM. There are 15 residues in the CDR3. CDR3 DNA sequence: TGTGCCAGCAGTTCCGGACAGCTAATGAACACTGAAGCTTTCTTT. Its protein product is CASSSGQLMNTEAFF.

The V call is TRBV10-3, the J call TRBJ2-1, with D maybe TRBD1 (5 bases). V was clipped by 7 bases and J by 1 base, with 17 bases between them. There are 16 residues in the CDR3. Germline CDR1 reads ENHRY; CDR2 reads SYGVKD. The CDR3 DNA reads TGTGCCATCAACACGGACAAGCCCTTTTCCTACAATGAGCAGTTCTTC. Amino acid sequence: CAINTDKPFSYNEQFF.

The chain carries TRBV6-1 and TRBJ1-4; D may be TRBD1 (5 bases). This CDR3 region has 15 residues. V gave up 6 bases and J gave up 2 bases, with 13 bases separating them. Germline V gene sequence: CDR1 MNHNS, CDR2 SASEGT. CDR3 protein: CASRDKRTTNEKLFF. The CDR3 nucleotides read TGTGCCAGCAGGGACAAAAGGACGACTAATGAAAAACTGTTTTTT.

The genes are TRBV9 and TRBJ1-2; D is unresolved. CDR1 is SGDLS, CDR2 YYNGEE, per germline. The CDR3 runs 12 residues. The V end lost 7 bases, the J end lost 8 bases, and 15 bases lay between the germline ends. CDR3 region: CASWTAGGGYTF. The CDR3 DNA reads as TGTGCCAGCTGGACGGCCGGTGGGGGCTACACCTTC.

This chain uses TRBV10-1 with TRBJ2-5; D gene unclear. The length of the CDR3 is 13 residues. V lost 6 bases, J lost 4 bases, and 12 bases lay in between. The germline V gene has CDR1 WNHNN and CDR2 SYGVQD (reference sequence). The CDR3 DNA sequence: TGCGCCAGCAGCACCGACCCCCGAGAGACCCAGTACTTC. It codes for CASSTDPRETQYF.

The chain employs TRBV5-1 and TRBJ1-2, with no clear D. There are 13 residues in the CDR3. V shed 4 bases and J shed 4 bases, with 11 bases lying between them. Germline V gene lookup returns CDR1 SGHRS and CDR2 YFSETQ. In nucleotides, the CDR3 is TGCGCCAGCAGCCCCCGGGAGCCCTATGGCTACACCTTC. Translated, it gives CASSPREPYGYTF.

This chain links TRBV7-8 with TRBJ1-2; possibly TRBD1 for D (6 bases). The CDR3 spans 13 residues. The V end was cut by 5 bases, the J end by 1 base, with 8 bases between. Germline CDR1 reads SGHVS; CDR2 reads FQNEAQ. The CDR3 sequence: CASSPDSNYGYTF. Here the CDR3 DNA reads TGTGCCAGCAGCCCGGACAGTAACTATGGCTACACCTTC.